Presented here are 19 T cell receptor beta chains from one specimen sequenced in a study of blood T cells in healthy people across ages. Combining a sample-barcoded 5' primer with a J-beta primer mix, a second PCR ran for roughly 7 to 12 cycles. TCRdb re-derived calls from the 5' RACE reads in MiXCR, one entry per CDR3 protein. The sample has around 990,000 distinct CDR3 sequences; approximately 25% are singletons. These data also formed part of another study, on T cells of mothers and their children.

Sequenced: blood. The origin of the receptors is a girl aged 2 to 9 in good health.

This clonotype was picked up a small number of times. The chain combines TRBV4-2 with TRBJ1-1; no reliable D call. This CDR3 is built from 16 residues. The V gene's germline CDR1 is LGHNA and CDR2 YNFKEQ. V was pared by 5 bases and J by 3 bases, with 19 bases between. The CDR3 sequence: CASSFDPRRLDTEAFF. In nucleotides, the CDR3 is TGTGCCAGCAGCTTTGACCCCAGGAGGTTAGACACTGAAGCTTTCTTT.

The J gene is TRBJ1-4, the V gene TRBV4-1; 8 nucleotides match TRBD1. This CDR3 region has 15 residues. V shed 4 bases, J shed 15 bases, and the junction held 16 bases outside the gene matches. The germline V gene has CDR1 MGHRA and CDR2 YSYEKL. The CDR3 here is CASSRPGQVGGGMFF. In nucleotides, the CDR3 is TGCGCCAGCAGCCGACCGGGACAGGTCGGAGGAGGGATGTTTTTT.

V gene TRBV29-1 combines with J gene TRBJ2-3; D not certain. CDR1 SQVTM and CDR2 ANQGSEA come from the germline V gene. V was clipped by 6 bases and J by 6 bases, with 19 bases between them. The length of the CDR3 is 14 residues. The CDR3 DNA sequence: TGCAGCGTGATCGGACCACTCACTCCTGATACGCAGTATTTT. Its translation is CSVIGPLTPDTQYF.

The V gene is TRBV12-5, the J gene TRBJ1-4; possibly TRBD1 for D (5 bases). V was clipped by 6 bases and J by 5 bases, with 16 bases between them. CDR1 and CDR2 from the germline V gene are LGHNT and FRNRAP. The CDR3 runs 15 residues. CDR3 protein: CASGRDEALNEKLFF. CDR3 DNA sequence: TGTGCTAGTGGCCGGGACGAAGCCTTAAATGAAAAACTGTTTTTT.

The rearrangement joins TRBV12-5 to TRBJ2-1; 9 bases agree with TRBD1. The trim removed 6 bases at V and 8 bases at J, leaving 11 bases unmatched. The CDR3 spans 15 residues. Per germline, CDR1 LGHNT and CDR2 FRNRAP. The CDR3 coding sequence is TGTGCTAGTGGGATTCGGGACAGGGTGGTGGATGAGCAGTTCTTC. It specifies CASGIRDRVVDEQFF.

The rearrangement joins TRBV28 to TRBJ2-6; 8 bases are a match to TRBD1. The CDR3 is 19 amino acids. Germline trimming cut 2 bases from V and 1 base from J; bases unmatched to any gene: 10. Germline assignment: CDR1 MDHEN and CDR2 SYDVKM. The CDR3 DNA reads TGTGCCAGCAGTTTACAATCTAGGACAGGGTATTCTGGGGCCAACGTCCTGACTTTC. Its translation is CASSLQSRTGYSGANVLTF.

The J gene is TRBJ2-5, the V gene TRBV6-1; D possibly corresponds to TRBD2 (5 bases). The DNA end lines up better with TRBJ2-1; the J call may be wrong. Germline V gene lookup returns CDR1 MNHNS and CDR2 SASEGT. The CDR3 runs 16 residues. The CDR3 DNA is TGTGCCACCGAAGGAAAAGCGGTAATACCAATGGATGAGCAGTTCTTC. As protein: CATEGKAVIPMDEQFF.

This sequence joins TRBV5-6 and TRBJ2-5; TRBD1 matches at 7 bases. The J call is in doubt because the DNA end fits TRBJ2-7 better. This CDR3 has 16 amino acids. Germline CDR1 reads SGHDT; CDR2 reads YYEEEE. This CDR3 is CASSRPQGLSVYEQYF. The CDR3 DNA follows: TGTGCCAGCAGCAGACCACAGGGGTTAAGTGTCTACGAGCAGTACTTC.

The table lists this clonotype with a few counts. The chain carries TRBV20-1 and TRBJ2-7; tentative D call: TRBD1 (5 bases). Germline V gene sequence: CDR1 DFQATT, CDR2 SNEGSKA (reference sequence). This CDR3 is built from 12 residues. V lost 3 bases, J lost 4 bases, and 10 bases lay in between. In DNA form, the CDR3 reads TGCAGTGCTAGGGCAGGGAAGTACGAGCAGTACTTC. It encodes CSARAGKYEQYF.

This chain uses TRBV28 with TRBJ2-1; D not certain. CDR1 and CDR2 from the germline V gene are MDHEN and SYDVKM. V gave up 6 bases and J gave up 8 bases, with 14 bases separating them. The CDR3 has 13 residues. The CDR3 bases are TGTGCCAGCAGCCCCCAAACGTGGGATGAGCAGTTCTTC. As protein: CASSPQTWDEQFF.

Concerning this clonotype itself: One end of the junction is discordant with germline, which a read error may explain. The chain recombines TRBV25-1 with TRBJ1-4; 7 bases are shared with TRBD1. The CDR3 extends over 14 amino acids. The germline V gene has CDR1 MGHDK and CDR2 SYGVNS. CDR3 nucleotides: TGTGCCGGCAGCTCAGGGGGGTCGAATGAAAAACTGTTTTTT. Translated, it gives CAGSSGGSNEKLFF. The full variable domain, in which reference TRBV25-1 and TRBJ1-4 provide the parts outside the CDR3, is EADIYQTPRYLVIGTGKKITLECSQTMGHDKMYWYQQDPGMELHLIHYSYGVNSTEKGDLSSESTVSRIRTEHFPLTLESARPSHTSQYLCAGSSGGSNEKLFFGSGTQLSVL.

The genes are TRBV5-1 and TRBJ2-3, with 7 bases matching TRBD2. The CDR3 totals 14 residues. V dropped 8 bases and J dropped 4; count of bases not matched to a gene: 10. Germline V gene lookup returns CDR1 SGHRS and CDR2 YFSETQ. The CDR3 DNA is TGCGCCAGTCAGAGGAGCGGGACCCCAGATACGCAGTATTTT. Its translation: CASQRSGTPDTQYF.

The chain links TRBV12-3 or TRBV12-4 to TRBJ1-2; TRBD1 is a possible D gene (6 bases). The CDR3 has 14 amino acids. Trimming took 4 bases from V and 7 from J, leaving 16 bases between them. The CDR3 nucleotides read TGTGCCAGCAGTTCAAACCCGCCGGGGGCTGGCTACACCTTC. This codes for CASSSNPPGAGYTF.

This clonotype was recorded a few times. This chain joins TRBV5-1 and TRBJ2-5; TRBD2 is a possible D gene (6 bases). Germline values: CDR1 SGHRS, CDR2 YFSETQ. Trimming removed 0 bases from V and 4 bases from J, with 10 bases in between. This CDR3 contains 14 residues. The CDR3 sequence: CASSLAEGGETQYF. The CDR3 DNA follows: TGCGCCAGCAGCTTGGCCGAGGGAGGAGAGACCCAGTACTTC.

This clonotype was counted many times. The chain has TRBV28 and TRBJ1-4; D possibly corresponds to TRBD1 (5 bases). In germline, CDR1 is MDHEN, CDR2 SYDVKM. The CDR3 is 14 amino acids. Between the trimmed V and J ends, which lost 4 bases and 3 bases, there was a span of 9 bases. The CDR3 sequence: CASSYRDSNEKLFF. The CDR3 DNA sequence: TGTGCCAGCAGTTACCGGGACTCTAATGAAAAACTGTTTTTT.

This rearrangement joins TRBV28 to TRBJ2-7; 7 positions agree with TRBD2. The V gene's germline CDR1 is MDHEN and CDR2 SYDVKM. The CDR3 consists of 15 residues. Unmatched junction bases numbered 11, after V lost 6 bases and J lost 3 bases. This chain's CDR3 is CASRPTAGRIYEQYF. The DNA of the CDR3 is TGTGCCAGCAGACCAACAGCGGGACGGATCTACGAGCAGTACTTC. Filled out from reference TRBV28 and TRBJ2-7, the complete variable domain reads DVKVTQSSRYLVKRTGEKVFLECVQDMDHENMFWYRQDPGLGLRLIYFSYDVKMKEKGDIPEGYSVSREKKERFSLILESASTNQTSMYLCASRPTAGRIYEQYFGPGTRLTVT.

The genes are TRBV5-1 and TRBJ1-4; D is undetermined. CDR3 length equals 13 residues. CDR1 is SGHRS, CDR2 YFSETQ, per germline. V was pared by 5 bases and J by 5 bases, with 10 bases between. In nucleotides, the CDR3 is TGCGCCAGCAGACAGCCTCCCAATGAAAAACTGTTTTTT. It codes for CASRQPPNEKLFF. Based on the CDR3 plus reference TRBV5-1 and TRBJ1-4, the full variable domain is KAGVTQTPRYLIKTRGQQVTLSCSPISGHRSVSWYQQTPGQGLQFLFEYFSETQRNKGNFPGRFSGRQFSNSRSEMNVSTLELGDSALYLCASRQPPNEKLFFGSGTQLSVL.

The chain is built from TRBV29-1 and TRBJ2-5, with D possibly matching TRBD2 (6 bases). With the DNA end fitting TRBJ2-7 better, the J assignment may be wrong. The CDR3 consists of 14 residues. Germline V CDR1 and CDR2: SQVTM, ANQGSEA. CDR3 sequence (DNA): TGCAGCGTTGCCCTAATCGGGGGCTCCTACGAGCAGTACTTC. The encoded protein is CSVALIGGSYEQYF.

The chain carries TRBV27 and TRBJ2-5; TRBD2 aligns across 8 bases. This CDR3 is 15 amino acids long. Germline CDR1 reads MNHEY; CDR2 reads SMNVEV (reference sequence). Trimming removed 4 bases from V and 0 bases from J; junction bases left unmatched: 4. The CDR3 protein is CASSSGAGDQETQYF. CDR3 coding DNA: TGTGCCAGCAGTTCGGGAGCGGGGGACCAAGAGACCCAGTACTTC.